A single sample is the source of the 26 T cell receptor beta chains below, sequenced in a study of T cells in Graves' hyperthyroidism and ophthalmopathy. Researchers took RNA transcripts and amplified the TCR beta CDR3 regions from them. HTBI primers were the set used in a first-round RT-PCR of the TCR CDR3. Each CDR3 protein gets one entry after TCRdb re-called the multiplex PCR reads with MiXCR. The sample has around 350,000 distinct CDR3 sequences, 15% to 17% seen once. The sample consisted of blood. These receptors were obtained from a woman aged 18-35 years with Graves' hyperthyroidism that later progressed to Graves' ophthalmopathy.

The table lists this clonotype with a count of one. The rearrangement uses TRBV19 and TRBJ2-7; 7 bases match TRBD1. Germline V gene data show CDR1 as LNHDA and CDR2 as SQIVND (reference sequence). CDR3 length equals 16 residues. V lost 4 bases, J lost 3 bases, and 12 bases stayed unmatched. This CDR3 is CASSSEQGSSYYEQYF. The CDR3 nucleotides are TGTGCCAGTAGTAGCGAACAGGGGTCTTCATACTACGAGCAGTACTTC. Full variable domain (remainder filled in from reference TRBV19 and TRBJ2-7): DGGITQSPKYLFRKEGQNVTLSCEQNLNHDAMYWYRQDPGQGLRLIYYSQIVNDFQKGDIAEGYSVSREKKESFPLTVTSAQKNPTAFYLCASSSEQGSSYYEQYFGPGTRLTVT.

This clonotype was seen ten or more times. The rearrangement joins TRBV28 to TRBJ2-3; D unclear. Trimming took off 3 bases at V and 2 bases at J, with 9 bases between the two ends. Germline lookup yields CDR1 MDHEN and CDR2 SYDVKM. The CDR3 totals 14 residues. The CDR3 nucleotides read TGTGCCAGCAGTTTCCCAGGATACACAGATACGCAGTATTTT. Its translation is CASSFPGYTDTQYF.

This clonotype occurred a few times. CDR3 protein: CASRGPPSYEQYF. CDR3 DNA sequence: TGTGCCAGCAGGGGGCCACCCTCCTACGAGCAGTACTTC. The rearrangement uses TRBV12-3 or TRBV12-4 and TRBJ2-7, with a possible D match to TRBD1 (5 bases). The CDR3 sequence is 13 residues long. Between the trimmed V and J ends, which lost 6 bases and 0 bases, there was a span of 9 bases.

This clonotype was detected many times. The genes are TRBV2 and TRBJ2-7, with a tentative D call TRBD2 (6 bases). Trimming cost V 11 bases and J 1 base, with 12 bases left between them. Germline V gene sequence: CDR1 SNHLY, CDR2 FYNNEI. The CDR3 sequence is 12 residues long. The CDR3 region is CAGGLRSYEQYF. The CDR3 region has the DNA TGTGCCGGGGGACTGCGTTCCTACGAGCAGTACTTC.

This clonotype came up many times. This sequence joins TRBV28 and TRBJ1-5; a possible D gene is TRBD1 (5 bases). The CDR3 is 18 amino acids. Germline assignment: CDR1 MDHEN and CDR2 SYDVKM. The V and J ends lost 4 bases and 0 bases respectively, with 19 bases between them. CDR3 protein: CASSSPFGRGYSNQPQHF. The DNA of the CDR3 is TGTGCCAGCAGTTCTCCCTTTGGGAGGGGTTATAGCAATCAGCCCCAGCATTTT.

The sample holds a few counts of this clonotype. The V and J genes are TRBV29-1 and TRBJ1-1; 7 nucleotides match TRBD1. Trimming took 6 bases from V and 2 from J; bases not matched to a gene: 12. Per the germline V gene, CDR1 is SQVTM and CDR2 is ANQGSEA. CDR3 size: 15 residues. CDR3: CSVQGVRDKNTEAFF. The CDR3 DNA is TGCAGCGTCCAGGGGGTACGGGACAAAAACACTGAAGCTTTCTTT.

This clonotype occurred many times. The rearrangement joins TRBV20-1 to TRBJ2-1; weak D call: TRBD2 (6 bases). V gave up 0 bases and J gave up 4 bases, with 13 bases separating them. CDR1 DFQATT and CDR2 SNEGSKA come from the germline V gene (reference sequence). This CDR3 has 15 residues. Written as DNA, the CDR3 is TGCAGTGCTAGAGATATGGGACTGGGTTACAATGAGCAGTTCTTC. Its translation: CSARDMGLGYNEQFF.

V is TRBV29-1 and J is TRBJ2-1; D remains unclear. V was trimmed by 5 bases and J by 6 bases, leaving 8 bases between them. The CDR3 is 11 amino acids. Germline V CDR1 and CDR2: SQVTM, ANQGSEA. DNA of the CDR3: TGCAGCGTTAAGACACCCAATGAGCAGTTCTTC. This translates into CSVKTPNEQFF.

The V call is TRBV20-1, the J call TRBJ2-1, with TRBD2 identical over 10 bases. Trimming took 2 bases from V and 9 from J; bases not matched to a gene: 10. This CDR3 has 15 amino acids. CDR1 is DFQATT, CDR2 SNEGSKA, per germline (reference sequence). The CDR3: CSARLAGAIVGEQFF. The CDR3 DNA is TGCAGTGCTAGACTAGCGGGAGCTATCGTGGGTGAGCAGTTCTTC.

This clonotype was seen many times. The rearrangement joins TRBV7-2 to TRBJ1-2, with D uncertain. This CDR3 has 12 amino acids. With 1 base removed from V and 8 bases from J, the gap between germline ends came to 8 bases. In germline, CDR1 is SGHTA, CDR2 FQGNSA. The DNA of the CDR3 is TGTGCCAGCAGCTTAGTAGAGGGAGGCTACACCTTC. Translating it yields CASSLVEGGYTF.

The chain recombines TRBV14 with TRBJ2-5; 11 bases agree with TRBD1. The germline gives CDR1 SGHDN, CDR2 FVKESK. J was trimmed by 2 bases and V by 3 bases; bases with no gene match: 2. This CDR3 has 15 residues. CDR3 residues: CASSQGTGGQETQYF. Written as DNA, the CDR3 is TGTGCCAGCAGCCAGGGGACAGGGGGGCAAGAGACCCAGTACTTC.

This clonotype was seen repeatedly, ten times or more. This chain connects TRBV7-2 to TRBJ2-7, with D maybe TRBD2 (6 bases). Per germline, CDR1 SGHTA and CDR2 FQGNSA. The CDR3 spans 15 residues. Trimming shortened V by 1 base and J by 1 base, and 11 bases separated the two germline ends. CDR3 protein: CASSLVAGSSYEQYF. CDR3 bases: TGTGCCAGCAGCTTAGTGGCGGGGTCGTCCTACGAGCAGTACTTC.

J is TRBJ2-1 and V is TRBV6-1, with D possibly matching TRBD2 (5 bases). V was cut by 7 bases and J by 0 bases, with 7 bases left in between. Germline-derived CDR1 and CDR2 are MNHNS and SASEGT. The CDR3 runs to 13 residues. The CDR3 loop reads CASTGVSYNEQFF. The CDR3 region has the DNA TGTGCCAGCACCGGGGTCTCCTACAATGAGCAGTTCTTC.

With regard to this clonotype: A much larger clone lies a single base off, so this may be a read error. The chain recombines TRBV7-9 with TRBJ2-7; D gene ambiguous. This CDR3 region has 13 residues. Trimming took 5 bases from V and 2 from J, leaving 10 bases between them. The V gene's germline CDR1 is SEHNR and CDR2 FQNEAQ (reference sequence). The CDR3 reads CASSPPTAYEQYF. CDR3 nucleotide sequence: TGTGCCAGCAGCCCACCCACGGCCTACGAGCAGTACTTC.

This rearrangement joins TRBV4-1 to TRBJ2-1; TRBD1 matches 9 bases. V trimming: 3 bases; J trimming: 6 bases; junction bases outside the gene matches: 15. The V gene's germline CDR1 is MGHRA and CDR2 YSYEKL. The CDR3 runs to 18 residues. The CDR3 here is CASSQRAVRETGGNEQFF. DNA for the CDR3: TGCGCCAGCAGCCAGAGGGCCGTTAGGGAGACAGGGGGCAATGAGCAGTTCTTC.

This clonotype was recorded at least ten times. The gene calls are TRBV6-2 or TRBV6-3 and TRBJ2-1, with D possibly TRBD1 on 6 matching bases. CDR1 is MNHEY and CDR2 is SVGEGT in the germline V gene. The CDR3 consists of 11 residues. The V end lost 10 bases, the J end lost 9 bases, and 13 bases lay between the germline ends. CDR3 DNA: TGTGCCATTTCAGGGGTTTCTGAGCAGTTCTTC. This sequence encodes CAISGVSEQFF.

The V call is TRBV27, the J call TRBJ2-3; possible D gene TRBD1, 6 bases. Trimming removed 5 bases at V and 0 bases at J, with 12 bases between. The CDR3 length is 15 residues. Germline-derived CDR1 and CDR2 are MNHEY and SMNVEV (reference sequence). CDR3 amino acids: CASSPGHTSTDTQYF. CDR3 DNA sequence: TGTGCCAGCAGTCCGGGACATACTAGCACAGATACGCAGTATTTT.

This clonotype was counted at least ten times. The chain combines TRBV18 with TRBJ2-5, with D possibly being TRBD1 or TRBD2 (5 bases each). The CDR3 has 14 amino acids. V was trimmed by 3 bases and J by 0 bases, leaving 8 bases between them. Germline CDR1 is KGHSH and CDR2 is LQKENI. The chain's CDR3 is CASSPRDHQETQYF. Written as DNA, the CDR3 is TGTGCCAGCTCACCTCGGGACCACCAAGAGACCCAGTACTTC.

This clonotype was counted ten times or more. The chain joins TRBV11-2 to TRBJ2-1, with 9 nucleotides matching TRBD2. Germline loops: CDR1 SGHAT, CDR2 FQNNGV. The CDR3 totals 13 residues. Unmatched junction bases numbered 2, after V lost 5 bases and J lost 6 bases. The CDR3 coding sequence is TGTGCCAGCAGCGAGGGACTAGCCAATGAGCAGTTCTTC. This sequence encodes CASSEGLANEQFF.

This clonotype has at least ten counts. The chain recombines TRBV27 with TRBJ1-1, with 9 positions matching TRBD1. With 5 bases clipped from V and 6 bases from J, the junction kept 4 bases outside the gene matches. This CDR3 is built from 13 residues. CDR1 MNHEY and CDR2 SMNVEV come from the germline V gene (reference sequence). CDR3 region: CASSDRGFAEAFF. The DNA of the CDR3 is TGTGCCAGCAGTGACAGGGGGTTTGCTGAAGCTTTCTTT.

This clonotype was seen ten or more times. The chain carries TRBV6-5 and TRBJ2-7; 8 nucleotides align to TRBD2. The junction had 5 bases not matched to a gene; V was cut back by 2 bases and J by 2 bases. The CDR3 is made up of 15 amino acids. Germline-derived CDR1 and CDR2 are MNHEY and SVGAGI. The CDR3 DNA reads as TGTGCCAGCAGTTACGGAGCGGGAGCCCCCTACGAGCAGTACTTC. Protein sequence: CASSYGAGAPYEQYF.

This clonotype was observed at least ten times. V is TRBV6-1 and J is TRBJ2-7; D gene uncertain. Germline CDR1 and CDR2: MNHNS and SASEGT. This CDR3 has 13 residues. Between the trimmed V and J ends, which lost 3 bases and 6 bases, there was a span of 12 bases. The CDR3, as DNA: TGTGCCAGCAGTGATCGCCACGCCAGCGAGCAGTACTTC. Translation: CASSDRHASEQYF.

This clonotype was counted a few times. The chain combines TRBV29-1 with TRBJ2-3; no reliable D call. The V gene's germline CDR1 is SQVTM and CDR2 ANQGSEA. Trimming cost V 6 bases and J 4 bases, with 8 bases left between them. The CDR3 has 11 amino acids. The CDR3 sequence is CSVSGPDTQYF. The CDR3 DNA is TGCAGCGTCTCGGGCCCAGATACGCAGTATTTT.

This clonotype was found many times. The chain couples TRBV3-1 to TRBJ2-3, with D hard to call. CDR3 length: 14 amino acids. Between the trimmed V and J ends, which lost 8 bases and 2 bases, there was a span of 14 bases. Germline loops: CDR1 LGHDT, CDR2 YNNKEL (reference sequence). CDR3 sequence reads: CASRDSTATDTQYF. The CDR3 region has the DNA TGTGCCAGCCGAGACTCCACCGCCACAGATACGCAGTATTTT.

This clonotype has just a few counts. The chain recombines TRBV25-1 with TRBJ2-1; TRBD2 might be the D (5 bases). Germline V gene sequence: CDR1 MGHDK, CDR2 SYGVNS. CDR3 length: 14 residues. The ends were cut back, 5 bases at V and 6 bases at J, with 14 bases in the middle. Here the CDR3 DNA reads TGTGCCAGCAGTCCCCCCCGGACTGCCAATGAGCAGTTCTTC. Translated, it gives CASSPPRTANEQFF. Full variable domain (rest looked up from reference TRBV25-1 and TRBJ2-1): EADIYQTPRYLVIGTGKKITLECSQTMGHDKMYWYQQDPGMELHLIHYSYGVNSTEKGDLSSESTVSRIRTEHFPLTLESARPSHTSQYLCASSPPRTANEQFFGPGTRLTVL.

The chain is built from TRBV24-1 and TRBJ2-7; D remains unclear. This CDR3 has 11 residues. V was cut by 7 bases and J by 3 bases, with 6 bases left in between. CDR1 KGHDR and CDR2 SFDVKD come from the germline V gene. The chain's CDR3 is CATSQDYEQYF. The DNA for the CDR3 is TGTGCCACCAGCCAAGACTACGAGCAGTACTTC.